This T cell receptor (beta chain) was recorded in a study of control samples from healthy donors and cancer patients. Trimming stripped 6 bases from V and 5 bases from J, with 10 bases between. The CDR3 totals 12 residues. CDR1 and CDR2 (germline): MNHEY, SVGAGI. TCRdb keeps only in-frame clones here, not all; method: immunoSEQ multiplex PCR. The sample lists tens of thousands of clones, more than 75% occurring once. This clone was picked up one time. This receptor was taken from a woman aged 60-70 years in good health. This sequence joins TRBV6-5 and TRBJ1-2; D is ambiguous. Sequenced input: blood. The CDR3 sequence: CASRPTGYGYTF. The CDR3 DNA sequence: TGTGCCAGCAGACCTACGGGGTATGGCTACACCTTC.